This T cell receptor beta chain was identified in a study of monozygotic twins with inflammatory bowel disease. The CDR3 has 15 residues. CDR1 and CDR2 from the germline V gene are PRHDT and FYEKMQ (reference sequence). TCRdb re-called the 5' RACE reads; one entry per CDR3 protein, DNA not given. The sample table sets out about 160,000 distinct CDR3 sequences. Sequencing input: blood. This TCR was recovered from a human donor with ulcerative colitis or Crohn's disease, or a healthy co-twin of an affected twin (not recorded which). The chain combines TRBV13 with TRBJ2-1; TCRdb picks TRBD1, but there is no DNA to check that call. The CDR3 loop reads CASSPGDGSYNEQFF.